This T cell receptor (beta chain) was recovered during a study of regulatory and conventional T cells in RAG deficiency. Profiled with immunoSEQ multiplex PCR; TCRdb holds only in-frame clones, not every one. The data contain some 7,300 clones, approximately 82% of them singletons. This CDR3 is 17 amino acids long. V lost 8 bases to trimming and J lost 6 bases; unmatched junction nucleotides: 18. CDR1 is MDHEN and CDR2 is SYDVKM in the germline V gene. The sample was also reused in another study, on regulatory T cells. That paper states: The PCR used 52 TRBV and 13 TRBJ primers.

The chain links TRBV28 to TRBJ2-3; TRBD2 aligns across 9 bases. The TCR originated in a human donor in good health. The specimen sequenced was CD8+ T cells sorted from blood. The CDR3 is CASSSPLSGGTGDTQYF. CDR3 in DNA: TGTGCCAGCTCGTCCCCCCTTAGCGGGGGAACCGGCGATACGCAGTATTTT. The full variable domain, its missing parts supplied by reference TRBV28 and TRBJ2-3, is DVKVTQSSRYLVKRTGEKVFLECVQDMDHENMFWYRQDPGLGLRLIYFSYDVKMKEKGDIPEGYSVSREKKERFSLILESASTNQTSMYLCASSSPLSGGTGDTQYFGPGTRLTVL.